This TCR beta chain was documented in a study of T-cell reconstitution after alpha-beta-depleted transplantation in children. Germline V gene data show CDR1 as SQVTM and CDR2 as ANQGSEA. The CDR3 length is 15 residues. V lost 3 bases, J lost 10 bases, and 17 bases stayed unmatched. As it was prepared, the TCRbeta library received unique molecular identifiers. One entry per CDR3 protein results from TCRdb running MiXCR on the PCR reads. The sample includes 420,000 or so distinct CDR3 sequences, about a tenth seen only once; the top ten take about 5%. The specimen comprised PBMCs from the stem cell graft donor, sampled from the stem cell graft. The receptor's source is a human donor who donated a stem cell graft to a child with acute myeloid leukemia. The chain carries TRBV29-1 and TRBJ1-1; 7 bases are shared with TRBD1. The CDR3 bases are TGCAGCGTTGATGGGGGTACGGGACAGAGACGGGGAGCTTTCTTT. Translating gives CSVDGGTGQRRGAFF.